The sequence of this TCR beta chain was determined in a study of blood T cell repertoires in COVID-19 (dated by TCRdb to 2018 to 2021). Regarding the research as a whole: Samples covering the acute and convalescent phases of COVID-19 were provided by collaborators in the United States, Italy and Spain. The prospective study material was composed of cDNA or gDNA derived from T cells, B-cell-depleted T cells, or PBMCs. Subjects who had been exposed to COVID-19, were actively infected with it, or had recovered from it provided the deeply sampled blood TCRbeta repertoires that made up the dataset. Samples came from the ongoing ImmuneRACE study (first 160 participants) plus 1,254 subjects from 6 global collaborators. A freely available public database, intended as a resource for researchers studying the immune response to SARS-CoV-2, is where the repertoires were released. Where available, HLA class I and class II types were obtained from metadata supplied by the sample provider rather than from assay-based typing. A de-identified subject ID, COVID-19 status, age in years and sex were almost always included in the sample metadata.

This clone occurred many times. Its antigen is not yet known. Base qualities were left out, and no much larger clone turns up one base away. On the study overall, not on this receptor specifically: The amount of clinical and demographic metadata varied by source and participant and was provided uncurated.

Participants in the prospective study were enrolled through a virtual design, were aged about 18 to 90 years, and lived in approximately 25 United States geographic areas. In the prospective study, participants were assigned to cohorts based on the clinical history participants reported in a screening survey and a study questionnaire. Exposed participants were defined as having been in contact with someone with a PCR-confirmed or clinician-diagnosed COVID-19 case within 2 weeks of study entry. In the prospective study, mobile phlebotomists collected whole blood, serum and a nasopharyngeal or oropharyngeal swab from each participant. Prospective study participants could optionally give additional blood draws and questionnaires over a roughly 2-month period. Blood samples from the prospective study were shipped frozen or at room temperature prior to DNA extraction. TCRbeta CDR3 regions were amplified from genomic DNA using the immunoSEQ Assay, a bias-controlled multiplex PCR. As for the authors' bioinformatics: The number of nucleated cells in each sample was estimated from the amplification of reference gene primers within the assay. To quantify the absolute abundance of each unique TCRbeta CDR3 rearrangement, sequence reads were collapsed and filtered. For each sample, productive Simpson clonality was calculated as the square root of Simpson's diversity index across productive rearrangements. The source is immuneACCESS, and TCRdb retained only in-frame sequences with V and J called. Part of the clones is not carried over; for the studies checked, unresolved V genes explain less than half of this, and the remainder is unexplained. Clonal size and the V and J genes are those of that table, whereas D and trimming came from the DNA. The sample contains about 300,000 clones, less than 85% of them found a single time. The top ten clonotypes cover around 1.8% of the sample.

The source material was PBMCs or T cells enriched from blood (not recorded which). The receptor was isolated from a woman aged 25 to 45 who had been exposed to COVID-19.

The DNA sequence follows: TGTGCCAGCAGCGTAGAAGGTAGCGGGGGAGGTGAGACCCAGTACTTC. Translated, it reads CASSVEGSGGGETQYF. This chain is built from TRBV9 and TRBJ2-5; TRBD2 agrees with 9 junctional bases. From the cysteine through the phenylalanine, the CDR3 covers 16 amino acids. Only CDR3 DNA is held: 48 bases, read in frame from base 1. CDR1 and CDR2, looked up from the germline V gene, are SGDLS and YYNGEE. Ends trimmed: V by 0 bases, J by 5 bases; bases unmatched to a gene: 8. Where the CDR3 stops, the reference TRBV9 and TRBJ2-5 genes take over; the full variable domain is DSGVTQTPKHLITATGQRVTLRCSPRSGDLSVYWYQQSLDQGLQFLIQYYNGEERAKGNILERFSAQQFPDLHSELNLSSLELGDSALYFCASSVEGSGGGETQYFGPGTRLLVL.